The next 5 T cell receptor beta chains were all read from a single sample in a study of T-cell reconstitution after alpha-beta-depleted transplantation in children. Unique molecular identifiers featured in how the TCRbeta library was prepared. TCRdb re-derived calls from the PCR reads in MiXCR, one entry per CDR3 protein. The table includes hundreds of thousands of distinct CDR3 sequences, 16% detected once. The sample consisted of PBMCs from the stem cell graft donor, taken from the stem cell graft. These receptors were obtained from a human donor who donated a stem cell graft to a child with acute myeloid leukemia.

This clonotype came up a few times. V and J are TRBV20-1 and TRBJ2-5; the match to TRBD2 covers 10 bases. The junction had 5 bases not matched to a gene; V was cut back by 0 bases and J by 1 base. This CDR3 is built from 16 residues. In germline, CDR1 is DFQATT, CDR2 SNEGSKA (reference sequence). The CDR3 loop is CSARDNSGGIQETQYF. The CDR3 DNA is TGCAGTGCTAGAGATAATAGCGGGGGGATCCAAGAGACCCAGTACTTC.

This clonotype was seen only a few times. This may be a read error: a much more frequent sequence differs by one nucleotide. The gene calls are TRBV12-3 or TRBV12-4 and TRBJ2-1; D is unclear. CDR3 length: 10 amino acids. V was shortened by 8 bases and J by 2 bases, with 1 base between the two germline ends. CDR3 sequence: CASAYNEQFF. The CDR3 DNA reads TGTGCCAGCGCCTACAATGAGCAGTTCTTC.

DNA of the CDR3: TGTGCCAGCAGCGGACAGGGGTCGGACAATGAGCAGTTCTTC. This codes for CASSGQGSDNEQFF. The rearrangement joins TRBV7-9 to TRBJ2-1, with 9 positions matching TRBD1. This CDR3 spans 14 amino acids. CDR1 is SEHNR and CDR2 is FQNEAQ in the germline V gene (reference sequence). The trim removed 5 bases at V and 5 bases at J, leaving 4 bases unmatched.

In this sample, this clonotype turned up a few times. This sequence joins TRBV6-5 and TRBJ1-2; D is uncertain. CDR3 size: 17 residues. Deletions cut 0 bases from V and 0 bases from J, with 14 bases between. CDR1 MNHEY and CDR2 SVGAGI come from the germline V gene. As DNA, the CDR3 is TGTGCCAGCAGTTACTCGAACCGTCCCCTGGCTAACTATGGCTACACCTTC. Amino acid sequence: CASSYSNRPLANYGYTF.

This clonotype was picked up many times. This rearrangement joins TRBV15 to TRBJ2-1, with a possible D match to TRBD2 (6 bases). V was trimmed by 10 bases and J by 2 bases, leaving 15 bases between them. Germline V lookup: CDR1 LNHNV, CDR2 YYDKDF (reference sequence). The CDR3 has 14 residues. The CDR3 DNA sequence: TGTGCCATCAAGGAAGGGGAGGCCTACAATGAGCAGTTCTTC. It codes for CAIKEGEAYNEQFF.